This section outlines one T cell receptor beta chain sequence together with its context. Its antigen remains unidentified. This record comes from a study of CD8+CD57+ T cells in acquired aplastic anemia. Study at large: The mean DNA yield obtained from sorted CD4+ and CD8+ cells came to roughly 3.4 ug.

Genomic DNA provided the template from which TCR beta VDJ and CDR3 profiles were obtained. TCRdb independently ran MiXCR on the reads; one entry per CDR3 protein. The sample contains about 240,000 distinct CDR3 sequences, around 46% of which appear only once. Trimming took 3 bases from V and 8 from J; bases not matched to a gene: 10. Germline CDR1 is LNHNV and CDR2 is YYDKDF (reference sequence). The CDR3 runs to 16 residues. Overall study results and limits: Patients and controls shared twenty-nine CD8+ CDR3 sequences.

Individuals selected for sequencing had exhibited CD8+CD57+ cell expansion on flow cytometry. The clonotype originates from a human donor with aplastic anemia. Sequencing used sorted CD4+, CD8+, or CD8+CD57+ T cells (not recorded which) from PBMCs. The rearrangement links TRBV15 to TRBJ1-4, with 9 bases fitting TRBD1. The CDR3 DNA sequence: TGTGCCACCAGCAGTCTGGGACAGGGTAGTTTCGAAAAACTGTTTTTT. It is translated as CATSSLGQGSFEKLFF.